The 7 T cell receptor beta chains listed next were all sequenced from one sample in a study of OX40 agonist ivuxolimab in advanced cancers. Repertoires were generated with immunoSEQ multiplex PCR, while TCRdb's copy carries only in-frame clones and drops some. The top ten clones hold about 0.3% of a sample with tens of thousands of clones, 85% to 90% of them seen once. The sequencing used CD4+ or CD8+ T cells sorted from blood, collected in a trial of the OX40 agonist ivuxolimab. These TCRs come from an adult with an advanced solid tumor such as melanoma, head and neck, liver or kidney cancer.

The genes are TRBV19 and TRBJ2-5; perhaps TRBD1 as D (6 bases). The germline V gene encodes CDR1 LNHDA and CDR2 SQIVND (reference sequence). CDR3 length equals 14 residues. Trimming shortened V by 5 bases and J by 5 bases, and 15 bases separated the two germline ends. The CDR3 bases are TGTGCCAGTAGTCCCCCGGACAGAGGGGAGACCCAGTACTTC. It yields the protein CASSPPDRGETQYF.

The sample holds one count of this clone. The chain combines TRBV5-1 with TRBJ1-2; D unresolved. The CDR3 covers 15 residues. The germline CDR1 and CDR2 sequences are SGHRS and YFSETQ. V was shortened by 3 bases and J by 2 bases, with 14 bases between the two germline ends. The CDR3 loop reads CASSSAEGANYGYTF. The CDR3 DNA follows: TGCGCCAGCAGCTCGGCCGAAGGAGCAAACTATGGCTACACCTTC.

The chain employs TRBV6-5 and TRBJ1-1; 12 nucleotides match TRBD1. The junction had 1 base not matched to a gene; V was cut back by 8 bases and J by 0 bases. This CDR3 region has 14 residues. The germline V gene encodes CDR1 MNHEY and CDR2 SVGAGI. The CDR3 protein is CASRDRGLNTEAFF. The CDR3 DNA follows: TGTGCCAGCCGGGACAGGGGGCTGAACACTGAAGCTTTCTTT.

This clone was seen only once. V and J are TRBV10-3 and TRBJ1-1; tentative D call: TRBD1 (5 bases). In germline, CDR1 is ENHRY, CDR2 SYGVKD. The CDR3 has 14 residues. V was cut by 7 bases and J by 1 base, with 13 bases left in between. CDR3 protein: CAIKGQQGNTEAFF. Written as DNA, the CDR3 is TGTGCCATCAAGGGTCAGCAGGGGAACACTGAAGCTTTCTTT.

CDR3 residues: CASLRVETRKAFF. For the CDR3, the DNA is TGTGCCAGTCTCAGGGTGGAGACGCGGAAAGCTTTCTTT. The chain employs TRBV28 and TRBJ1-1; D might be TRBD1 (5 bases). Trimming left V 9 bases short and J 9 bases short, with 20 bases between. Germline lookup yields CDR1 MDHEN and CDR2 SYDVKM. The CDR3 has 13 amino acids.

The chain uses TRBV7-2 and TRBJ2-2; 12 positions agree with TRBD1. This CDR3 has 17 residues. Germline CDR1 is SGHTA and CDR2 is FQGNSA. Germline trimming cut 1 base from V and 7 bases from J; bases unmatched to any gene: 7. CDR3 DNA sequence: TGTGCCAGCAGCTTAGGCACGGGACAGGGGGCCCTCGGGGAGCTGTTTTTT. This translates into CASSLGTGQGALGELFF.

The CDR3 reads CASSPRDSYNEKLFF. CDR3 DNA sequence: TGTGCCAGCAGTCCCCGGGACAGTTATAATGAAAAACTGTTTTTT. The genes are TRBV28 and TRBJ1-4; 7 nucleotides align to TRBD1. This CDR3 has 15 amino acids. Unmatched junction bases numbered 7, after V lost 5 bases and J lost 4 bases. CDR1 MDHEN and CDR2 SYDVKM come from the germline V gene.